The 13 T cell receptor beta chains reported below all come from one sample, sequenced in a study of monozygotic twins with inflammatory bowel disease. One entry per CDR3 protein, without DNA, is what TCRdb gives after re-calling the 5' RACE reads. Recorded for this sample: around 140,000 distinct CDR3 sequences. Sequences were obtained from blood. All receptors come from a human donor with ulcerative colitis or Crohn's disease, or a healthy co-twin of an affected twin (not recorded which).

This chain links TRBV28 with TRBJ1-2; TCRdb reports TRBD1, a call that lacks DNA to check it against. CDR3 length equals 17 residues. Germline V gene sequence: CDR1 MDHEN, CDR2 SYDVKM. The CDR3 reads CASSFPEGQGQGYGYTF.

The rearrangement uses TRBV7-2 and TRBJ1-5. Germline CDR1 SGHTA, CDR2 FQGNSA. This CDR3 has 14 amino acids. The CDR3 loop reads CASSSGTPYQPQHF.

The J gene is TRBJ2-7, the V gene TRBV5-1; with no DNA, the TCRdb D assignment of TRBD1 cannot be verified. This CDR3 contains 14 residues. CDR1 and CDR2 from the germline V gene are SGHRS and YFSETQ. CDR3 amino acids: CASSVTRGNYEQYF.

V usage is TRBV5-6 and J usage is TRBJ2-3; TCRdb returns TRBD1, unconfirmable since there is no DNA. CDR3 size: 15 residues. Germline V gives CDR1 SGHDT, CDR2 YYEEEE. The CDR3: CASSVTGTRADTQYF.

The chain carries TRBV29-1 and TRBJ2-7; TCRdb picks TRBD1, but there is no DNA to check that call. The CDR3 has 12 amino acids. Per germline, CDR1 SQVTM and CDR2 ANQGSEA. The CDR3 sequence: CSVRGQGYEQYF.

CDR3 amino acids: CASSNHRAPIGSPLHF. This chain joins TRBV7-8 and TRBJ1-6. The CDR3 contains 16 residues. Germline CDR1 and CDR2: SGHVS and FQNEAQ.

This chain connects TRBV15 to TRBJ2-5; TCRdb outputs TRBD2, but without DNA this stays unchecked. The CDR3 is 15 amino acids. Germline CDR1 reads LNHNV; CDR2 reads YYDKDF (reference sequence). The CDR3: CATSRTSGGQETQYF.

V and J are TRBV12-3 or TRBV12-4 and TRBJ1-6; the TCRdb D gene call, TRBD1, has no DNA to confirm it. The CDR3 totals 17 residues. CDR3 amino acids: CASSLWGFRGGNSPLHF.

The chain employs TRBV7-8 and TRBJ1-5; TCRdb outputs TRBD1, but without DNA this stays unchecked. There are 14 residues in the CDR3. The V gene's germline CDR1 is SGHVS and CDR2 FQNEAQ. The CDR3 sequence is CASSFTGDKEPQHF.

The chain joins TRBV4-2 to TRBJ2-1. The CDR3 is 14 amino acids. Germline V gene sequence: CDR1 LGHNA, CDR2 YNFKEQ. The CDR3 is CASSQLEIYNEQFF.

The chain is built from TRBV7-3 and TRBJ2-3; absent DNA, TCRdb's TRBD2 call cannot be checked. CDR3 length: 14 residues. Looked up from germline, CDR1 is SGHTA and CDR2 is FQGTGA. The CDR3 reads CASSFGRGTDTQYF.

This chain uses TRBV7-2 with TRBJ1-5. Germline lookup yields CDR1 SGHTA and CDR2 FQGNSA. The CDR3 sequence is 13 residues long. The CDR3 sequence: CASSARLNQPQHF.

V gene TRBV5-1 combines with J gene TRBJ2-1; with no DNA, the TCRdb D assignment of TRBD1 cannot be verified. The germline gives CDR1 SGHRS, CDR2 YFSETQ. The CDR3 sequence is 16 residues long. The chain's CDR3 is CASSFPRQGRRDEQFF.